A selection of T cell receptor beta chains follows, all from one sample in a study of blood T cell repertoires in COVID-19. TCRdb keeps only in-frame clones here, not all; method: immunoSEQ multiplex PCR. The sample yields 150,000 to 200,000 clones, approximately 80% seen once. Sequencing input: peripheral blood. The source of these receptors is a woman older than 75 with active or convalescent COVID-19. The CDR3 runs from the conserved cysteine through the conserved F or W. Fields, in order: V gene, J gene, clone size, D gene, CDR3 DNA, CDR3 protein. The D gene is left open where the match is weak. Not every row has a clone size; where given, it reads once, few, many or a size class.

V: TRBV10-3
J: TRBJ2-7
size: -
D: TRBD2
DNA: TGTGCCATCAGTGAGTCCGGAGGGAGGGGCTACGAGCAGTACTTC
CDR3: CAISESGGRGYEQYF

V: TRBV12-3/TRBV12-4
J: TRBJ1-5
size: -
D: -
DNA: TGTGCCAGCAGTCTCTCCCATCAGCCCCAGCATTTT
CDR3: CASSLSHQPQHF

V: TRBV4-1
J: TRBJ2-1
size: -
D: TRBD1
DNA: TGCGCCAGCAGCCAGCCGGGACAGAACAATGAGCAGTTCTTC
CDR3: CASSQPGQNNEQFF

V: TRBV6-5
J: TRBJ2-1
size: -
D: TRBD1
DNA: TGTGCCAGCAGTTACTCGGGACAGGGGAACGAGCAGTTCTTC
CDR3: CASSYSGQGNEQFF

V: TRBV4-2
J: TRBJ2-3
size: -
D: TRBD2
DNA: TGTGCCAGCAGCCAAGAACTAGCGGGGGGGCAGCGGGCAGATACGCAGTATTTT
CDR3: CASSQELAGGQRADTQYF

V: TRBV5-1
J: TRBJ1-1
size: -
D: -
DNA: TGCGCCAGCAGCATCGACAGGAACACTGAAGCTTTCTTT
CDR3: CASSIDRNTEAFF

V: TRBV7-8
J: TRBJ2-6
size: -
D: -
DNA: TGTGCCAGCAGCTTAGATCTGGCAGGGATGTTCTCTGGGGCCAACGTCCTGACTTTC
CDR3: CASSLDLAGMFSGANVLTF

V: TRBV29-1
J: TRBJ1-2
size: -
D: -
DNA: TGCAGCGTTGAACCACAAACGGGCAGGGTGGGCAGTGGCTACACCTTC
CDR3: CSVEPQTGRVGSGYTF

V: TRBV2
J: TRBJ2-3
size: once
D: TRBD2
DNA: TGTGCCAGCAGGGGGTTAGAGCGGGGGGACACAGATACGCAGTATTTT
CDR3: CASRGLERGDTDTQYF

V: TRBV6-5
J: TRBJ2-2
size: few
D: TRBD1
DNA: TGTGCCAGCAGTTACGACGACAGGGGGAAGACCGGGGAGCTGTTTTTT
CDR3: CASSYDDRGKTGELFF

V: TRBV6-2/TRBV6-3
J: TRBJ2-2
size: -
D: TRBD2
DNA: TGTGCCAGCAGTTACCAGCGGGGGGCCTCCACCGGGGAGCTGTTTTTT
CDR3: CASSYQRGASTGELFF

V: TRBV15
J: TRBJ1-2
size: -
D: TRBD1
DNA: TGTGCCACCAGCAAACAAGGACAGGGTAGAGGCTACACCTTC
CDR3: CATSKQGQGRGYTF

V: TRBV5-4
J: TRBJ2-2
size: -
D: -
DNA: TGTGCCAGCAGCCAGGGGCAGGGAGGGGTCACCGGGGAGCTGTTTTTT
CDR3: CASSQGQGGVTGELFF

V: TRBV9
J: TRBJ1-2
size: -
D: -
DNA: TGTGCCAGCAGCGACAGGGTCGGTGGCAATGGCTACACCTTC
CDR3: CASSDRVGGNGYTF

V: TRBV27
J: TRBJ1-5
size: once
D: -
DNA: TGTGCCAGCAGTTTCCAGGGCTATCAGCCCCAGCATTTT
CDR3: CASSFQGYQPQHF

V: TRBV18
J: TRBJ1-6
size: -
D: -
DNA: TGTGCCAGCTCACCGGGGGGAAATTCACCCCTCCACTTT
CDR3: CASSPGGNSPLHF

V: TRBV19
J: TRBJ1-1
size: once
D: -
DNA: TGTGCCAGTAGTCCCTTGAGTCCGAACACTGAAGCTTTCTTT
CDR3: CASSPLSPNTEAFF

V: TRBV3-1/TRBV3-2
J: TRBJ2-7
size: -
D: -
DNA: TGTGCCAGCAGCCAGACAGCCGAGCAGTACTTC
CDR3: CASSQTAEQYF

V: TRBV3-1/TRBV3-2
J: TRBJ1-2
size: -
D: -
DNA: TGTGCCAGCAGCCAAGATTACAGCATCTATGGCTACACCTTC
CDR3: CASSQDYSIYGYTF

V: TRBV30
J: TRBJ2-2
size: -
D: TRBD1
DNA: TGTGCCTGGAGTGGGAAAACCGGGACAGGGGTAGTAGCCGGGGAGCTGTTTTTT
CDR3: CAWSGKTGTGVVAGELFF

V: TRBV30
J: TRBJ2-7
size: -
D: TRBD2
DNA: TGTGCCTCGACGCACGGGGGGTCCGAGCAGTACTTC
CDR3: CASTHGGSEQYF

V: TRBV2
J: TRBJ2-7
size: -
D: -
DNA: TGTGCCAGCAGTGAATATGATAGGGGAACCGCGTACGAGCAGTACTTC
CDR3: CASSEYDRGTAYEQYF

V: TRBV29-1
J: TRBJ1-2
size: -
D: TRBD1
DNA: TGCAGCGTTGAAAGGGGGCCACCCTATGGCTACACCTTC
CDR3: CSVERGPPYGYTF

V: TRBV27
J: TRBJ2-2
size: few
D: -
DNA: TGTGCCAGCAGTCTCCTGGCAGGCACCGGGGAGCTGTTTTTT
CDR3: CASSLLAGTGELFF

V: TRBV27
J: TRBJ2-1
size: -
D: -
DNA: TGTGCCAGCGGCTCGGAAGGGCGGGGGCCCTACAATGAGCAGTTCTTC
CDR3: CASGSEGRGPYNEQFF

V: TRBV27
J: TRBJ1-1
size: many
D: TRBD1
DNA: TGTGCCAGCCGAAGACAGGGGAACACTGAAGCTTTCTTT
CDR3: CASRRQGNTEAFF

V: TRBV6-5
J: TRBJ1-1
size: -
D: -
DNA: TGTGCCAGCGCAGTAGCCCGCAAGAACACTGAAGCTTTCTTT
CDR3: CASAVARKNTEAFF

V: TRBV2
J: TRBJ2-3
size: few
D: -
DNA: TGTGCCAGCAGTGAAGCGCGGGGTTTCACAGATACGCAGTATTTT
CDR3: CASSEARGFTDTQYF

V: TRBV7-8
J: TRBJ1-4
size: -
D: TRBD1
DNA: TGTGCCAGCAGCTATAGGGGGCAGGTTAATGAAAAACTGTTTTTT
CDR3: CASSYRGQVNEKLFF

V: TRBV27
J: TRBJ2-3
size: -
D: TRBD1
DNA: TGTGCCAGCAGTGCCCGGGGACAGGGGGCCCGCACAGATACGCAGTATTTT
CDR3: CASSARGQGARTDTQYF

V: TRBV10-3
J: TRBJ2-5
size: -
D: TRBD1
DNA: TGTGCCATCAGTGAAAACAGGGGCGCGGAGACCCAGTACTTC
CDR3: CAISENRGAETQYF

V: TRBV6-1
J: TRBJ1-3
size: -
D: -
DNA: TGTGCCAGCAGTGAACTCGGAGCTGGAAACACCATATATTTT
CDR3: CASSELGAGNTIYF

V: TRBV19
J: TRBJ2-7
size: -
D: TRBD2
DNA: TGTGCCAGTAGTGTTACTAGCGGGGGGACCTACGAGCAGTACTTC
CDR3: CASSVTSGGTYEQYF

V: TRBV19
J: TRBJ1-4
size: few
D: -
DNA: TGTGCCAGTAGTCCGTCAGGGGTCACTAATGAAAAACTGTTTTTT
CDR3: CASSPSGVTNEKLFF

V: TRBV2
J: TRBJ1-2
size: -
D: TRBD1
DNA: TGTGCCAGCAGTGGCCTAACAGGGGGCAATGGCTACACCTTC
CDR3: CASSGLTGGNGYTF

V: TRBV3-1/TRBV3-2
J: TRBJ2-1
size: -
D: -
DNA: TGTGCCAGCAGCCAAGCGGGAAATGAGCAGTTCTTC
CDR3: CASSQAGNEQFF

V: TRBV6-5
J: TRBJ1-2
size: -
D: -
DNA: TGTGCCAGCAGTTATATATCGCGGGCGGACTATGGCTACACCTTC
CDR3: CASSYISRADYGYTF

V: TRBV9
J: TRBJ2-3
size: -
D: TRBD2
DNA: TGTGCCAGCAGCGGCGGGGGGGTGGATACGCAGTATTTT
CDR3: CASSGGGVDTQYF

V: TRBV11-3
J: TRBJ2-7
size: -
D: -
DNA: TGTGCCAGCAGCTTAATGGCACAATCCTACGAGCAGTACTTC
CDR3: CASSLMAQSYEQYF

V: TRBV2
J: TRBJ2-2
size: -
D: -
DNA: TGTGCCAGCAGTGCCATGCGTAGCGGGGAGCTGTTTTTT
CDR3: CASSAMRSGELFF

V: TRBV11-3
J: TRBJ2-5
size: -
D: TRBD2
DNA: TGTGCCAGCAGCCCCGGGACTAGCGGGGGTGCTCAAGAGACCCAGTACTTC
CDR3: CASSPGTSGGAQETQYF

V: TRBV4-3
J: TRBJ1-2
size: -
D: -
DNA: TGCGCCAGCAGCCAAGAGGGTACTGGACAGTTCTATGGCTACACCTTC
CDR3: CASSQEGTGQFYGYTF

V: TRBV30
J: TRBJ2-3
size: -
D: -
DNA: TGTGCCTGGAGACGAGGGGGGGCGGAGACGCAGTATTTT
CDR3: CAWRRGGAETQYF

V: TRBV6-1
J: TRBJ2-7
size: -
D: -
DNA: TGTGCCAGCAGTGATGGGCAGGGTGGCTACGAGCAGTACTTC
CDR3: CASSDGQGGYEQYF

V: TRBV19
J: TRBJ1-5
size: -
D: -
DNA: TGTGCCAGTAGTTCAGGGCCCTTAGGTGGTCAGCCCCAGCATTTT
CDR3: CASSSGPLGGQPQHF

V: TRBV10-3
J: TRBJ2-7
size: few
D: -
DNA: TGTGCCATCAGTGTGGGCAGGGAAAAATCCTACGAGCAGTACTTC
CDR3: CAISVGREKSYEQYF